This entry features one T cell receptor (beta chain) sequence. In the original workflow: Estimated nucleated cell counts came from reference gene primer amplification. Sequencing was performed with immunoSEQ multiplex PCR; in TCRdb, only in-frame clones are kept and a portion is missing. That table is the source of V, J and clone size, and D and trimming were worked out from the DNA. This sample carries over 250,000 clones, 86% of them seen once, and the ten largest clones take 13%. The source of the sample is a study of blood T cell repertoires in COVID-19. A Seattle source enrolled patients during active infection and followed them longitudinally. Germline CDR1 SQVTM, CDR2 ANQGSEA. The length of the CDR3 is 13 residues.

Input material: peripheral blood. The V and J genes are TRBV29-1 and TRBJ2-3, with D uncertain. The sequence was collected from a woman in her 70s with COVID-19, enrolled during active disease. This CDR3 is CPSSGPDTDTQYF. The CDR3 DNA sequence: TGCCCCTCCTCAGGCCCCGACACAGATACGCAGTATTTT.